One and the same sample provided the 9 T cell receptor beta chains below, sequenced in a study of post-analysis software for immune sequencing data. General study points: A few TRBV segments appeared more often in patients than in controls, and TRBV5-6, TRBV5-1 and TRBV20-1 were among these.

Unique molecular identifiers tagged the TCR beta cDNA libraries. TCRdb fed the PCR reads into MiXCR, producing one record per CDR3 protein. The table shows more than 450,000 distinct CDR3 sequences, with 44% occurring only once. What these receptors recognize is not known. Source material: blood. The receptors here all came from a girl aged 10 to 17 with multiple sclerosis.

The genes are TRBV7-3 and TRBJ1-1; TRBD1 matches at 8 bases. CDR3 length: 15 residues. CDR1 and CDR2 (germline): SGHTA, FQGTGA. Trimming cost V 5 bases and J 0 bases; bases outside gene matches: 5. This CDR3 reads CASSNLQGVNTEAFF. The DNA for the CDR3 is TGTGCCAGCAGCAACCTACAGGGGGTGAACACTGAAGCTTTCTTT.

V is TRBV5-6 and J is TRBJ2-7; no reliable D call. This CDR3 is built from 13 residues. The V and J ends lost 3 bases and 3 bases respectively, with 10 bases between them. The V gene's germline CDR1 is SGHDT and CDR2 YYEEEE. CDR3 protein: CASSSEVLYEQYF. The CDR3, as DNA: TGTGCCAGCAGCTCAGAGGTCCTCTACGAGCAGTACTTC.

In its sample, this clonotype was seen a few times. The chain couples TRBV20-1 to TRBJ2-1, with 7 positions matching TRBD2. With V trimmed by 0 bases and J by 3 bases, 8 bases remained unmatched. This CDR3 has 16 amino acids. CDR1 is DFQATT and CDR2 is SNEGSKA in the germline V gene (reference sequence). The CDR3 DNA is TGCAGTGCTAGAGATGCCCGGGTAGCGGGCTACAATGAGCAGTTCTTC. Residues: CSARDARVAGYNEQFF.

V gene TRBV11-2 combines with J gene TRBJ2-5, with D possibly being TRBD2 (6 bases). The CDR3 is made up of 15 amino acids. Germline CDR1 and CDR2: SGHAT and FQNNGV. Trimming pared 5 bases from V and 6 bases from J, leaving 19 bases between. This chain's CDR3 is CASSGMGLETQTQYF. In DNA form, the CDR3 reads TGTGCCAGCAGCGGGATGGGACTGGAGACGCAGACCCAGTACTTC.

This clonotype was counted between two and nine times. The chain recombines TRBV5-5 with TRBJ2-1; D is possibly TRBD1 (5 bases). V lost 1 base and J 4 bases, leaving 9 bases between the germline ends. Germline V CDR1 and CDR2: SGHKS, YYEKEE (reference sequence). This CDR3 region has 14 residues. Here the CDR3 DNA reads TGTGCCAGCAGCTTGCGACAGACTTACAATGAGCAGTTCTTC. Amino acid sequence: CASSLRQTYNEQFF.

This clonotype has only one observation. The chain combines TRBV12-3 or TRBV12-4 with TRBJ1-1; 7 nucleotides align to TRBD1. This CDR3 is built from 14 residues. After removal of 5 bases from V and 5 bases from J, the junction contained 8 bases not matched to a gene. The CDR3 reads CASSPDRVWTEAFF. In DNA form, the CDR3 reads TGTGCCAGCAGTCCCGACAGGGTTTGGACTGAAGCTTTCTTT.

The chain joins TRBV6-2 or TRBV6-3 to TRBJ1-4; possibly TRBD1 for D (5 bases). CDR1 and CDR2 (germline): MNHEY, SVGEGT. The CDR3 is 11 amino acids. Trimming took off 6 bases at V and 11 bases at J, with 10 bases between the two ends. The CDR3 coding sequence is TGTGCCAGCAGCGGGACGGACAAACTGTTTTTT. Translated, it gives CASSGTDKLFF.

The chain employs TRBV12-3 or TRBV12-4 and TRBJ2-5; 13 bases fit TRBD2. The CDR3 length is 18 residues. The V and J ends lost 2 bases and 4 bases, in that order; junction bases with no gene match: 10. CDR3 in DNA: TGTGCCAGCAGTTTAAAGGGGACTAGCGGGACCCAGGTAGAGACCCAGTACTTC. It translates to CASSLKGTSGTQVETQYF.

The table lists this clonotype with many counts. The V and J genes are TRBV7-9 and TRBJ2-7; maybe TRBD1 (5 bases). V dropped 1 base and J dropped 4 bases, with 8 bases sitting between them. The CDR3 runs to 13 residues. CDR1 and CDR2 (germline): SEHNR, FQNEAQ (reference sequence). CDR3 protein: CASSLGAGYEQYF. CDR3 DNA: TGTGCCAGCAGCTTAGGAGCAGGGTACGAGCAGTACTTC.